A single sample gave rise to the 20 T cell receptor beta chains below, sequenced in a study of cytotoxic CD8 clonotypes in ibrutinib-treated CLL. Using immunoSEQ multiplex PCR, the repertoire was profiled, and TCRdb retains in-frame clones only, with some absent. The repertoire includes some 50,000 clones, roughly 76% of them detected once, and around 13% sits in the top ten. The source was PBMCs, collected after 12 months of ibrutinib treatment. Receptors were obtained from a human donor with chronic lymphocytic leukemia.

The V gene is TRBV5-1, the J gene TRBJ2-7; maybe TRBD1 (5 bases). CDR3 size: 13 residues. The germline V and J ends were trimmed by 5 bases and 1 base, with 10 bases remaining between them. Germline CDR1 and CDR2: SGHRS and YFSETQ. The CDR3 loop is CASRIDRSYEQYF. The CDR3 nucleotides are TGCGCCAGCAGGATAGACAGATCCTACGAGCAGTACTTC.

This clone has a single count. The J gene is TRBJ2-7, the V gene TRBV27, with D perhaps TRBD1 (5 bases). CDR1 is MNHEY and CDR2 is SMNVEV in the germline V gene (reference sequence). The V end lost 0 bases, the J end lost 4 bases, and 7 bases lay between the germline ends. The CDR3 length is 13 residues. CDR3 region: CASSLSDKYEQYF. CDR3 coding DNA: TGTGCCAGCAGTTTATCGGACAAGTACGAGCAGTACTTC.

V usage is TRBV5-4 and J usage is TRBJ2-3; D call uncertain. The length of the CDR3 is 13 residues. The germline V and J ends were trimmed by 4 bases and 0 bases, with 6 bases remaining between them. Germline CDR1 SGHNT, CDR2 YYREEE (reference sequence). Written as DNA, the CDR3 is TGTGCCAGCAGCCTCTACAGCACAGATACGCAGTATTTT. Protein: CASSLYSTDTQYF.

The chain recombines TRBV11-1 with TRBJ2-7; 10 nucleotides line up with TRBD1. The V and J ends lost 2 bases and 2 bases, in that order; junction bases with no gene match: 9. The length of the CDR3 is 17 residues. Germline loops: CDR1 SGHAT, CDR2 FQDESV (reference sequence). The CDR3 coding sequence is TGTGCCAGCAGCTTAAGGGACAGGGGAGTTGGGGCCTACGAGCAGTACTTC. This sequence encodes CASSLRDRGVGAYEQYF.

The V gene is TRBV2, the J gene TRBJ1-1, with no clear D. Trimming took off 7 bases at V and 5 bases at J, with 11 bases between the two ends. Germline CDR1 SNHLY, CDR2 FYNNEI. The CDR3 has 12 residues. DNA for the CDR3: TGTGCCAGCATAAGGGAGAGGACTGAAGCTTTCTTT. Its translation: CASIRERTEAFF. The complete variable domain, with remaining parts taken from reference TRBV2 and TRBJ1-1, reads EPEVTQTPSHQVTQMGQEVILRCVPISNHLYFYWYRQILGQKVEFLVSFYNNEISEKSEIFDDQFSVERPDGSNFTLKIRSTKLEDSAMYFCASIRERTEAFFGQGTRLTVV.

The CDR3 DNA is TGTGCCTGGAGTGTATTTGGACAAGTGAGTCGTGAGACCCAGTACTTC. This gives the protein CAWSVFGQVSRETQYF. This rearrangement joins TRBV30 to TRBJ2-5, with a possible D match to TRBD1 (5 bases). CDR3 size: 16 residues. The germline V gene encodes CDR1 GTSNPN and CDR2 SVGIG (reference sequence). V was pared by 0 bases and J by 5 bases, with 19 bases between.

The chain links TRBV6-4 to TRBJ2-7; TRBD2 matches 11 bases. The ends lost 8 bases at V and 4 bases at J; junction bases unmatched: 7. CDR3 length: 14 residues. Germline V gene sequence: CDR1 MRHNA, CDR2 SNTAGT. The CDR3 sequence: CASLRLAGGYEQYF. CDR3 bases: TGTGCCAGCCTCCGGCTAGCGGGGGGATACGAGCAGTACTTC.

The chain uses TRBV7-9 and TRBJ1-1, with 7 bases identical to TRBD1. Per germline, CDR1 SEHNR and CDR2 FQNEAQ (reference sequence). J gave up 2 bases and V 8 bases, and 8 bases lay outside the gene matches. This CDR3 region has 14 residues. CDR3 amino acids: CASSQDRFNTEAFF. In DNA form, the CDR3 reads TGTGCCAGCTCCCAGGACAGGTTTAACACTGAAGCTTTCTTT. The variable domain in full, completed from reference TRBV7-9 and TRBJ1-1, reads DTGVSQNPRHKITKRGQNVTFRCDPISEHNRLYWYRQTLGQGPEFLTYFQNEAQLEKSRLLSDRFSAERPKGSFSTLEIQRTEQGDSAMYLCASSQDRFNTEAFFGQGTRLTVV.

The J gene is TRBJ2-7, the V gene TRBV4-1; D is unresolved. V dropped 0 bases and J dropped 4 bases, with 13 bases sitting between them. The V gene's germline CDR1 is MGHRA and CDR2 YSYEKL. The CDR3 is 15 residues long. This CDR3 is CASSQDWVGRYEQYF. DNA for the CDR3: TGCGCCAGCAGCCAAGATTGGGTTGGTAGATACGAGCAGTACTTC.

The V and J genes are TRBV7-2 and TRBJ2-1, with TRBD2 matching over 9 bases. There are 16 residues in the CDR3. V shed 5 bases, J shed 3 bases, and the junction held 8 bases outside the gene matches. Per the germline V gene, CDR1 is SGHTA and CDR2 is FQGNSA. The CDR3 here is CASSRISGGLYNEQFF. The DNA for the CDR3 is TGTGCCAGCAGCCGAATCAGCGGGGGGCTCTACAATGAGCAGTTCTTC.

This clone was picked up a small number of times. This chain uses TRBV5-1 with TRBJ1-1; unclear D gene. V was pared by 1 base and J by 4 bases, with 14 bases between. The CDR3 contains 15 residues. Germline V lookup: CDR1 SGHRS, CDR2 YFSETQ. Here the CDR3 reads CASSLLRTEGTEAFF. CDR3 DNA sequence: TGCGCCAGCAGCTTGTTGCGGACGGAGGGCACTGAAGCTTTCTTT. Full variable domain (missing parts from reference TRBV5-1 and TRBJ1-1): KAGVTQTPRYLIKTRGQQVTLSCSPISGHRSVSWYQQTPGQGLQFLFEYFSETQRNKGNFPGRFSGRQFSNSRSEMNVSTLELGDSALYLCASSLLRTEGTEAFFGQGTRLTVV.

Concerning this clone: The junction departs from the called germline gene at one end, perhaps through a read error. The genes are TRBV20-1 and TRBJ2-1; D is perhaps TRBD2 (5 bases). Germline V gene data show CDR1 as DFQATT and CDR2 as SNEGSKA (reference sequence). The CDR3 is 11 amino acids. The DNA for the CDR3 is TGCAGTGAACAGATCGGGAATGTGCAGTTCTTC. Translating gives CSEQIGNVQFF.

This clone was seen a handful of times. The rearrangement links TRBV27 to TRBJ2-7; D is uncertain. The germline CDR1 and CDR2 sequences are MNHEY and SMNVEV (reference sequence). CDR3 size: 16 residues. Trimming removed 2 bases at V and 9 bases at J, with 23 bases between. The CDR3, as DNA: TGTGCCAGCAGTTTAACCCCAGATTACTCTAGTTTCGGGCAGTACTTC. Translation: CASSLTPDYSSFGQYF.

This chain connects TRBV7-3 to TRBJ2-1; 11 nucleotides match TRBD2. CDR1 and CDR2 (germline): SGHTA, FQGTGA. The junction had 3 bases not matched to a gene; V was cut back by 2 bases and J by 3 bases. The CDR3 extends over 16 amino acids. The CDR3 region is CASSLLAGGIYNEQFF. The CDR3 bases are TGTGCCAGCAGCTTACTAGCGGGGGGCATCTACAATGAGCAGTTCTTC.

The genes are TRBV7-8 and TRBJ2-3; 14 bases agree with TRBD2. CDR1 and CDR2 (germline): SGHVS, FQNEAQ. CDR3 length equals 16 residues. Trimming took 4 bases from V and 7 from J; bases not matched to a gene: 7. DNA of the CDR3: TGTGCCAGCAGCTCCTGGACTAGCGGGGGGAGACATACGCAGTATTTT. Translating it yields CASSSWTSGGRHTQYF.

The chain recombines TRBV14 with TRBJ2-1; D not certain. The V gene lost 4 bases and the J gene lost 4 bases, with 17 bases spanning the gap. The CDR3 runs 16 residues. Germline lookup yields CDR1 SGHDN and CDR2 FVKESK. The CDR3 spells CASSLLQSTPYNEQFF. In DNA form, the CDR3 reads TGTGCCAGCAGCCTTCTGCAGAGCACCCCTTACAATGAGCAGTTCTTC.

The chain employs TRBV7-3 and TRBJ2-3, with 11 bases identical to TRBD2. CDR1 and CDR2 from the germline V gene are SGHTA and FQGTGA. The CDR3 is made up of 19 amino acids. V shed 5 bases and J 0 bases; nucleotides not matched to a gene: 13. CDR3 DNA sequence: TGTGCCAGCAGCACCCTAGCGGGGGGCCATCCCTCTAGCACAGATACGCAGTATTTT. Its translation is CASSTLAGGHPSSTDTQYF.

This chain joins TRBV7-8 and TRBJ2-3; possibly TRBD1 for D (5 bases). The length of the CDR3 is 13 residues. Germline CDR1 reads SGHVS; CDR2 reads FQNEAQ. V was clipped by 5 bases and J by 4 bases, with 10 bases between them. CDR3: CASSPWGSDTQYF. In DNA, the CDR3 is TGTGCCAGCAGCCCCTGGGGCTCAGATACGCAGTATTTT.

The rearrangement uses TRBV5-6 and TRBJ2-7, with TRBD1 identical over 7 bases. Unmatched junction bases numbered 2, after V lost 4 bases and J lost 4 bases. The V gene's germline CDR1 is SGHDT and CDR2 YYEEEE. CDR3 size: 12 residues. CDR3 sequence: CASSVTGYEQYF. CDR3 nucleotide sequence: TGTGCCAGCAGCGTGACAGGGTACGAGCAGTACTTC.

The chain is built from TRBV4-1 and TRBJ1-1; D call uncertain. The CDR3 is made up of 15 amino acids. V was clipped by 2 bases and J by 6 bases, with 16 bases between them. CDR1 and CDR2 (germline): MGHRA, YSYEKL. The DNA of the CDR3 is TGCGCCAGCAGCCAATCTTCTCAGCCCGTGGCTGAAGCTTTCTTT. This sequence encodes CASSQSSQPVAEAFF.